This T cell receptor beta chain was found in a study of shared clonotypes between healthy human individuals. The length of the CDR3 is 12 residues. Germline-derived CDR1 and CDR2 are LNHDA and SQIVND (reference sequence). V was pared by 6 bases and J by 7 bases, with 10 bases between. Memory CD4+ cells were the fraction left after CD45RA+ naive selection. Some clones are missing from TCRdb's copy, which holds only in-frame ones; the method was immunoSEQ multiplex PCR. The table records under 1,100,000 clones, around 78% of them present only once. Sequenced material: memory CD4+ T cells from PBMCs. Subset specified: CD45RA-negative fraction. This sequence originates from a man aged 18-30 years in good health. Some clones in this sample may be carry-over from other donors' samples. The gene calls are TRBV19 and TRBJ2-1, with D unclear. The CDR3 here is CASSPRRNEQFF. CDR3 bases: TGTGCCAGTAGCCCCCGACGGAATGAGCAGTTCTTC.